These 5 T cell receptor beta chains were sequenced from one sample in a study of blood T cells in healthy people across ages. Together with a sample-barcoded 5' primer, a J-beta primer mix was included in a second PCR lasting roughly 6 to 12 cycles. TCRdb passed the 5' RACE reads through MiXCR, listing each CDR3 protein once. Of approximately 580,000 distinct CDR3 sequences in the sample, less than 25% were seen once. This same sample was also part of a study on T cells of mothers and their children.

Sequenced: blood. The receptors stem from a boy aged 5 to 17 in good health.

J is TRBJ1-1 and V is TRBV2; 9 bases fit TRBD1. The germline V gene has CDR1 SNHLY and CDR2 FYNNEI. The CDR3 runs to 15 residues. The V gene end was trimmed by 6 bases and the J gene end by 2 bases; junction bases not matched to a gene: 7. The CDR3, as DNA: TGTGCCAGCAGATTGGACAGGGGCCCAAACACTGAAGCTTTCTTT. The encoded protein is CASRLDRGPNTEAFF.

J is TRBJ2-5 and V is TRBV6-2 or TRBV6-3, with 9 nucleotides matching TRBD2. The J call is doubtful: the DNA matches TRBJ2-7 better. Per the germline V gene, CDR1 is MNHEY and CDR2 is SVGEGT. There are 16 residues in the CDR3. CDR3 in amino acids: CASRRDSGGHSYEQYF. CDR3 nucleotide sequence: TGTGCCAGCAGGCGCGATAGCGGGGGACACTCCTACGAGCAGTACTTC.

This clonotype was observed a few times. V and J are TRBV6-1 and TRBJ2-5; 7 bases fit TRBD1. V shed 4 bases, J shed 4 bases, and the junction held 3 bases outside the gene matches. The CDR3 spans 13 residues. Germline V gives CDR1 MNHNS, CDR2 SASEGT. The CDR3 protein is CASSVTGRETQYF. For the CDR3, the DNA is TGTGCCAGCAGTGTGACAGGGCGAGAGACCCAGTACTTC.

This clonotype was observed a few times. This may come from a read error, since a much larger clone is one base off. V is TRBV6-1 and J is TRBJ1-1; D possibly corresponds to TRBD1 (6 bases). V lost 3 bases and J 4 bases, leaving 9 bases between the germline ends. Germline-derived CDR1 and CDR2 are MNHNS and SASEGT. CDR3 size: 13 residues. The CDR3: CASSEGAPTEAFF. DNA for the CDR3: TGTGCCAGCAGTGAGGGGGCGCCCACTGAAGCTTTCTTT.

This clonotype turned up a few times. This sequence joins TRBV12-3 or TRBV12-4 and TRBJ2-1, with TRBD2 matching over 8 bases. Trimming took 6 bases from V and 5 from J; bases not matched to a gene: 12. This CDR3 spans 16 amino acids. CDR3: CASRPGLVGPHNEQFF. CDR3 sequence (DNA): TGTGCCAGCAGGCCGGGACTAGTCGGGCCCCACAATGAGCAGTTCTTC.